The sequence of this T cell receptor beta chain was determined in a study of blood T cell repertoires in COVID-19. Study-wide background: Sites across the United States, Italy and Spain contributed samples from acute and convalescent COVID-19. The analysed material was cDNA or gDNA that came from T cells, B-cell-depleted T cells, or PBMCs.

In the original analysis: Estimation of nucleated cell counts relied on the amplification of reference gene primers. The protocol was immunoSEQ multiplex PCR, while the TCRdb copy is restricted to in-frame clones and leaves out a portion. That table furnishes V, J and clone size, whereas the DNA furnished D and trimming. Counted here are 70,000 or so clones, approximately 90% occurring once; the ten biggest clones make up nearly 8.5%. The junction had 5 bases not matched to a gene; V was cut back by 1 base and J by 3 bases. Looked up from germline, CDR1 is SSHAT and CDR2 is FNYEAQ (reference sequence). This CDR3 has 15 residues.

The receptor was isolated from a human donor in a cohort sampled during active COVID-19. Source material: peripheral blood. J is TRBJ2-7 and V is TRBV7-7, with TRBD1 identical over 8 bases. In DNA, the CDR3 is TGTGCCAGCAGCTTAGGGGACAGGCCCTACTACGAGCAGTACTTC. This gives the protein CASSLGDRPYYEQYF.